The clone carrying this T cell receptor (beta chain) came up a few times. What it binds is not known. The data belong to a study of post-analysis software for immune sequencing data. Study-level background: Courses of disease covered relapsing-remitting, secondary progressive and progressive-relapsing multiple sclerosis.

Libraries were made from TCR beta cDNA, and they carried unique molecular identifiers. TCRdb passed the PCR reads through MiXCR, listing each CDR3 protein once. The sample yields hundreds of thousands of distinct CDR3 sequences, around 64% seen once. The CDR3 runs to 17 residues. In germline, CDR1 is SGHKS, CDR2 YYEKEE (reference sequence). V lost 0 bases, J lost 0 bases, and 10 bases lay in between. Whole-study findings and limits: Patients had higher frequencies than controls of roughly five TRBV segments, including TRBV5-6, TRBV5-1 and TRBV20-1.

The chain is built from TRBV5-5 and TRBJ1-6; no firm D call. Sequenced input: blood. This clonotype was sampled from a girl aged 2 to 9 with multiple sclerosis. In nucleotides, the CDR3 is TGTGCCAGCAGCTTGGATCTCCCTAGCTCCTATAATTCACCCCTCCACTTT. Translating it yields CASSLDLPSSYNSPLHF.